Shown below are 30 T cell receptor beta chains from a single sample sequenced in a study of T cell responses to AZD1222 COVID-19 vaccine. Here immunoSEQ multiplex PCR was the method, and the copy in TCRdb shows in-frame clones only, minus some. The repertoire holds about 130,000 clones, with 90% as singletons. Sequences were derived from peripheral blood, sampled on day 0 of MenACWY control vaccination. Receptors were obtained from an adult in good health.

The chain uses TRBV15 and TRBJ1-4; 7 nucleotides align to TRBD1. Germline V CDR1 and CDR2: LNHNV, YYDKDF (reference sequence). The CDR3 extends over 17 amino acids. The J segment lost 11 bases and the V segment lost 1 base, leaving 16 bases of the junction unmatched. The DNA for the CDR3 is TGTGCCACCAGCAGAGGTGTCCAGACAGGGACGATTGGGAAACTGTTTTTT. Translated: CATSRGVQTGTIGKLFF.

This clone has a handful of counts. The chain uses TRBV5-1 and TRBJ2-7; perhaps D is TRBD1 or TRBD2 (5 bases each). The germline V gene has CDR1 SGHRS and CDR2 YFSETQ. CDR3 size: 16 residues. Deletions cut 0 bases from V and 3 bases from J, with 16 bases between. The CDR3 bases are TGCGCCAGCAGCTTGGTGAGGGGTCCAGGGAACTACGAGCAGTACTTC. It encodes CASSLVRGPGNYEQYF.

The CDR3 sequence is CASSHSTDTQYF. The CDR3, as DNA: TGTGCCAGCAGCCACTCCACAGATACGCAGTATTTT. This chain uses TRBV12-3 or TRBV12-4 with TRBJ2-3; D not resolved. With 6 bases removed from V and 2 bases from J, the gap between germline ends came to 6 bases. The CDR3 runs to 12 residues.

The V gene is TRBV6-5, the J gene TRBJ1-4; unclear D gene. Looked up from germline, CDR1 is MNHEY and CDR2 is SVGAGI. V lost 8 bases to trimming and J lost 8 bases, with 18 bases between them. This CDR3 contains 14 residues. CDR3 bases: TGTGCCAGCTGCCCCCGGGAGGGAGGAGAAAAACTGTTTTTT. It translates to CASCPREGGEKLFF.

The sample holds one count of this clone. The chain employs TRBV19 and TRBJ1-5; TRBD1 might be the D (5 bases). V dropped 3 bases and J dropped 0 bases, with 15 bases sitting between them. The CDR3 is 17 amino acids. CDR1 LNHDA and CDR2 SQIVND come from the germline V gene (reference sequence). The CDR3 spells CASSIAVGGNSNQPQHF. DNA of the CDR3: TGTGCCAGTAGTATTGCCGTGGGGGGAAATAGCAATCAGCCCCAGCATTTT.

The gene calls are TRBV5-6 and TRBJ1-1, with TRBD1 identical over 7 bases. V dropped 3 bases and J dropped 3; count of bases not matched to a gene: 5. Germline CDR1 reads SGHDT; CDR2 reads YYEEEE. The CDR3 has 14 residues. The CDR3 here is CASSWTGLYTEAFF. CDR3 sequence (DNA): TGTGCCAGCAGCTGGACAGGTCTTTACACTGAAGCTTTCTTT.

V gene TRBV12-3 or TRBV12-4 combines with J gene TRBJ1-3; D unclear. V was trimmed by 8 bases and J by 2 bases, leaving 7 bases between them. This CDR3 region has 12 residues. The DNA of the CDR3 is TGTGCCAGCGGGTTGGCTGGAAACACCATATATTTT. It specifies CASGLAGNTIYF.

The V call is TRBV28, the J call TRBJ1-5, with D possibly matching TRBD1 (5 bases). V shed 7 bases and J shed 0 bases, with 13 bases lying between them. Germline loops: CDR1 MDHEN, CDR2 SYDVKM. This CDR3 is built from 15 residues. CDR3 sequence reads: CASTIRGYSNQPQHF. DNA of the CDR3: TGTGCCAGCACCATAAGGGGTTATAGCAATCAGCCCCAGCATTTT.

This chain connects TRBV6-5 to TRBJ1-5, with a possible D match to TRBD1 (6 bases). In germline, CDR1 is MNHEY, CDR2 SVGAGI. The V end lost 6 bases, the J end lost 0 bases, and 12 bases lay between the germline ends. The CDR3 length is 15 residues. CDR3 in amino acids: CASRRQVYSNQPQHF. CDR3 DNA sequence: TGTGCCAGCAGAAGACAGGTATATAGCAATCAGCCCCAGCATTTT.

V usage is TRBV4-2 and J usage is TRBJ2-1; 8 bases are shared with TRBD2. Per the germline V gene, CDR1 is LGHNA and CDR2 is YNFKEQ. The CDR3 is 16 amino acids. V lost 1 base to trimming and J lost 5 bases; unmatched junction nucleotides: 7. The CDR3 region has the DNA TGTGCCAGCAGCCAAGCCATAGCGGGGAAAAACAATGAGCAGTTCTTC. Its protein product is CASSQAIAGKNNEQFF.

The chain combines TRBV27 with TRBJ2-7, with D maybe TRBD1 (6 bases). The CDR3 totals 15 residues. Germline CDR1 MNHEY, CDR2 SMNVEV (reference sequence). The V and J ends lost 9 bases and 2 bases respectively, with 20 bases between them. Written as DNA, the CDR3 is TGTGCCAGTAGCACAGGGATAAGGGTTCCCTACGAGCAGTACTTC. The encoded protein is CASSTGIRVPYEQYF.

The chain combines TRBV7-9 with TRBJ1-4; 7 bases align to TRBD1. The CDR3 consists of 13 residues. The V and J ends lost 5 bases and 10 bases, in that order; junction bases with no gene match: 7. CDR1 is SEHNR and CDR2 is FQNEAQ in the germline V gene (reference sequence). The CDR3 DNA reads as TGTGCCAGCAGCCCCGACAGGGAGGGAAAACTGTTTTTT. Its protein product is CASSPDREGKLFF.

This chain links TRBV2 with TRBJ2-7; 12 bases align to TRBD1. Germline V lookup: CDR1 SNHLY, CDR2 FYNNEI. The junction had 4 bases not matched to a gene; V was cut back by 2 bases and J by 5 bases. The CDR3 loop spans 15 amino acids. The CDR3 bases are TGTGCCAGCAGTGAATTTGGGACAGGGGGCGACGAGCAGTACTTC. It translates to CASSEFGTGGDEQYF.

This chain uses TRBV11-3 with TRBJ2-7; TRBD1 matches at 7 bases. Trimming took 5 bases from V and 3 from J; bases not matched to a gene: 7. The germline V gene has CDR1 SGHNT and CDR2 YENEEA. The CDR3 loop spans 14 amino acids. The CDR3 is CASSVGQDSYEQYF. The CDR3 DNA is TGTGCCAGCAGCGTAGGACAGGACAGCTACGAGCAGTACTTC. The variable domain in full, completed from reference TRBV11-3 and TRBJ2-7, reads EAGVVQSPRYKIIEKKQPVAFWCNPISGHNTLYWYLQNLGQGPELLIRYENEEAVDDSQLPKDRFSAERLKGVDSTLKIQPAELGDSAVYLCASSVGQDSYEQYFGPGTRLTVT.

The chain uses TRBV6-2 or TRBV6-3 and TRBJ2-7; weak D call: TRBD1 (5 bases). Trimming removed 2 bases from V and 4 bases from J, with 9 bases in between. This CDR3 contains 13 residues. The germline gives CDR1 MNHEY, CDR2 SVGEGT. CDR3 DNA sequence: TGTGCCAGCAGTTACGACAGCCAATACGAGCAGTACTTC. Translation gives CASSYDSQYEQYF.

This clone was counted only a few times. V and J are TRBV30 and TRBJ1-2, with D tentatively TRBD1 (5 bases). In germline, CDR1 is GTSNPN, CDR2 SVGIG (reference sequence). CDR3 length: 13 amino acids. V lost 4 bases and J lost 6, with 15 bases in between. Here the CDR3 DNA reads TGTGCCTGGATTGGGGAATCGGGGGATGGCTACACCTTC. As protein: CAWIGESGDGYTF.

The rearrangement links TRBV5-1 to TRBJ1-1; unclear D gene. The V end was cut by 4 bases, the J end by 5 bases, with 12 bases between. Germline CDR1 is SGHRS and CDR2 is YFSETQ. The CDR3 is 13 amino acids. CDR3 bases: TGCGCCAGCAGCGTGAGGGAGAAAACTGAAGCTTTCTTT. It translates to CASSVREKTEAFF.

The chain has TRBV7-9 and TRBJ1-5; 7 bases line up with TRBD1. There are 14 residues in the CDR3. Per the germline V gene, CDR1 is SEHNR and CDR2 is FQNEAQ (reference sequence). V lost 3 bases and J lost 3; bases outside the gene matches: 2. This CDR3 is CASSLGTVNQPQHF. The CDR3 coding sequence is TGTGCCAGCAGCTTGGGGACAGTCAATCAGCCCCAGCATTTT.

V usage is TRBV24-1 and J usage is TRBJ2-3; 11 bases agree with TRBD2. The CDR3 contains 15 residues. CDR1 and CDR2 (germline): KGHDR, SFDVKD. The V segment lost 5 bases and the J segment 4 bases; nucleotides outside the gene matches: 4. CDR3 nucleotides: TGTGCCACCAGTGGTGGTAGCGGGAGGGCAGATACGCAGTATTTT. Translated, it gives CATSGGSGRADTQYF.

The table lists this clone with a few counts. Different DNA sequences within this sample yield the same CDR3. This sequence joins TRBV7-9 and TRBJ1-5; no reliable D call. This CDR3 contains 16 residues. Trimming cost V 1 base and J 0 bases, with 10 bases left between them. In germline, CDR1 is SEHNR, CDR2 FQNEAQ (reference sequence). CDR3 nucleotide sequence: TGTGCCAGCAGCTTAGTTTCCGCTTATAGCAATCAGCCCCAGCATTTT. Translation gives CASSLVSAYSNQPQHF.

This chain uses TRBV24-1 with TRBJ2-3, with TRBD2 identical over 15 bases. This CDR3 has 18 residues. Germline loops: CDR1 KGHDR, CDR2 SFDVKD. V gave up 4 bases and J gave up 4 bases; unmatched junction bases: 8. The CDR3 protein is CATSDRGLAGGNADTQYF. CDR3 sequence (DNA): TGTGCCACCAGTGACCGAGGACTAGCGGGGGGGAATGCAGATACGCAGTATTTT.

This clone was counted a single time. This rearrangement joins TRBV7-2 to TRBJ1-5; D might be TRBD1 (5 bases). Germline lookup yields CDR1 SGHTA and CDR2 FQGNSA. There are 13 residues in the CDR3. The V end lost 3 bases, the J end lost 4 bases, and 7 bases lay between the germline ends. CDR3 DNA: TGTGCCAGCAGCTTCGCAGGGAATCAGCCCCAGCATTTT. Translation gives CASSFAGNQPQHF.

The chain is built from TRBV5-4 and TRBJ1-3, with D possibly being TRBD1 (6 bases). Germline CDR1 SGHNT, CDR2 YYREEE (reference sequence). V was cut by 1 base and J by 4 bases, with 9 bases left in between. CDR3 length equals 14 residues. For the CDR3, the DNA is TGTGCCAGCAGCTTGTCAGGGGCGGGAAACACCATATATTTT. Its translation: CASSLSGAGNTIYF.

The DNA of the CDR3 is TGTGCCAGCAGTTACCCGGACGGTAGCAATCAGCCCCAGCATTTT. Translating gives CASSYPDGSNQPQHF. The rearrangement joins TRBV6-6 to TRBJ1-5; no reliable D call. Germline CDR1 and CDR2: MNHNY and SVGAGI (reference sequence). The CDR3 length is 15 residues. Trimming cost V 2 bases and J 0 bases, with 8 bases left between them.

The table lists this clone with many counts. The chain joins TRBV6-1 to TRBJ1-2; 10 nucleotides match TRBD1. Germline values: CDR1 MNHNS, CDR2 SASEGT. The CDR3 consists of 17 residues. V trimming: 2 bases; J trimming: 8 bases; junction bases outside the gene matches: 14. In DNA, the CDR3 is TGTGCCAGCAGTGAAATTTTCCTGACAGGGGGCATAAAGGGCTACACCTTC. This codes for CASSEIFLTGGIKGYTF.

The CDR3 sequence: CASSQENSGGTTYTQYF. The CDR3 DNA reads as TGCGCCAGCAGCCAAGAGAATAGCGGGGGTACCACCTATACGCAGTATTTT. The V call is TRBV4-1, the J call TRBJ2-3; TRBD2 aligns across 9 bases. CDR1 is MGHRA, CDR2 YSYEKL, per germline. V lost 0 bases, J lost 7 bases, and 11 bases stayed unmatched. This CDR3 has 17 amino acids.

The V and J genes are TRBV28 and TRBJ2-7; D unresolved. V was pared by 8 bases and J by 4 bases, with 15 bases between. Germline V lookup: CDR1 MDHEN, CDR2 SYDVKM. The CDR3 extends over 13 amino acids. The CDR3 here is CASSGPLQYEQYF. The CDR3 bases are TGTGCCAGCTCCGGACCCCTTCAATACGAGCAGTACTTC.

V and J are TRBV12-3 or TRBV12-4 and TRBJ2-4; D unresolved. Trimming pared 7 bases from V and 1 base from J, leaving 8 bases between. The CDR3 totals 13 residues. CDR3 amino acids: CASTMRAKNIQYF. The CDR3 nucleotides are TGTGCCAGCACCATGAGGGCCAAAAACATTCAGTACTTC.

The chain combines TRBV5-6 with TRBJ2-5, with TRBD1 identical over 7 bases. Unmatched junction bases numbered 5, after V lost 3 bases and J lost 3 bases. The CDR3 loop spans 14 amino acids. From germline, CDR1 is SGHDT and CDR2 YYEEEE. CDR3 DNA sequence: TGTGCCAGCAGCTCTAGACAGGGAAAAGAGACCCAGTACTTC. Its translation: CASSSRQGKETQYF.

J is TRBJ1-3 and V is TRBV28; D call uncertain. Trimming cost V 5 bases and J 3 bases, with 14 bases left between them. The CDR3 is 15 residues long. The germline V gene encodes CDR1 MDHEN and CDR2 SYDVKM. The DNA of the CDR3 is TGTGCCAGCAGTCCCTCGAGAGGCGGTGGAAACACCATATATTTT. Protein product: CASSPSRGGGNTIYF.